This TCR beta chain was identified in a study of human T cells and chemical hapten exposure. Unique molecular identifiers were attached to individual cDNA molecules during library preparation. Original handling: Sampled TCR counts reached a median of around 89,000 per sample, with values ranging from about 20,000 to 750,000. TCRdb independently ran MiXCR on the RACE reads; one entry per CDR3 protein. The V and J calls here are based on TCRdb, not the publication. The sample includes some 80,000 distinct CDR3 sequences, around 11% of them seen just once. This clonotype was counted many times. Its antigen remains unidentified. Specified time point: patch test 1, 2 weeks after DPC sensitization. Treatment in this sample: therapeutic diphenylcyclopropenone sensitization with weekly scalp DPC. Researchers sampled blood before each patch test went on. Broader study findings: Patch test scores rose with PT1 expanded TCR counts, a positive correlation.

V dropped 7 bases and J dropped 3; count of bases not matched to a gene: 11. Germline assignment: CDR1 MNHNY and CDR2 SVGAGI (reference sequence). This CDR3 comprises 16 residues. This receptor was taken from a woman in her forties or fifties with alopecia areata. Some clones in this sample may be carry-over from other donors' samples. The sequencing used whole blood, collected in connection with sensitization to the hapten diphenylcyclopropenone (DPC). This sequence joins TRBV6-6 and TRBJ2-3, with 9 bases matching TRBD1. The chain's CDR3 is CASIEKRGQGTDTQYF. In nucleotides, the CDR3 is TGTGCCAGCATAGAGAAGAGGGGACAGGGAACAGATACGCAGTATTTT.